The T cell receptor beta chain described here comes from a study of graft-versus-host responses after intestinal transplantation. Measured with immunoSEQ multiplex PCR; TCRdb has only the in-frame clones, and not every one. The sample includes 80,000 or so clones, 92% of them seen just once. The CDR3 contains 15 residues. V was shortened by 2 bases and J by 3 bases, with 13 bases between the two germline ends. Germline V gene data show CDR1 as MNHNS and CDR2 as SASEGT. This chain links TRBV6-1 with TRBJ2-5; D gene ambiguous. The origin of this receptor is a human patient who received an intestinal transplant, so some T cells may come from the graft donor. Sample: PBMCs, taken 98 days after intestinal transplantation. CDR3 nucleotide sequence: TGTGCCAGCAGTGAACCCCGTGGGTTGAAAGAGACCCAGTACTTC. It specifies CASSEPRGLKETQYF.